This T cell receptor beta chain derives from a study of long-term antiretroviral therapy in people with HIV. Trimming cost V 1 base and J 2 bases; bases outside gene matches: 6. The CDR3 extends over 17 amino acids. Germline V lookup: CDR1 LGHNA, CDR2 YNFKEQ. An immunoSEQ assay, version v3.0, was performed at survey level. The data were produced by immunoSEQ multiplex PCR, yet TCRdb's version contains in-frame clones alone and is incomplete. The sample yields about 35,000 clones, around 74% seen once. This clonotype was obtained from a man aged 50-59 years with HIV. Sequences were derived from unsorted PBMCs, sampled 3 years after starting antiretroviral therapy. The chain is built from TRBV4-2 and TRBJ2-3, with TRBD2 matching over 10 bases. The CDR3 is CASSQAASGGYTDTQYF. The CDR3, as DNA: TGTGCCAGCAGCCAAGCGGCTAGCGGGGGATACACAGATACGCAGTATTTT.